This T cell receptor beta chain was sequenced for a study of metastatic and nonmetastatic thyroid tumors. On the study more broadly: Repertoires of blood and of tissue (tumor or nodule) from malignant and benign thyroid patients were compared. Broader study findings: In both blood and tumor samples, TCR beta diversity was reported significantly higher for malignant than benign nodules.

Original handling: A classifier for distant metastasis in papillary thyroid cancer was constructed using CDR3 differences observed across clinicopathological groups. With MiXCR, TCRdb reprocessed the PCR reads. TCRdb's processing, not the study's, gives the V and J calls here. The data contain 5,500 to 8,000 clones, 30% to 40% of them singletons. In regard to this clone: Its cognate antigen is unknown.

CDR1 and CDR2 (germline): SGHTA, FQGNSA. The CDR3 sequence is 15 residues long. V was trimmed by 2 bases and J by 0 bases, leaving 11 bases between them. No patient had received any treatment before thyroid surgery. This TCR was sampled from a female donor with papillary thyroid cancer or a benign thyroid nodule (not recorded which). Some clones in this sample may be carry-over from other donors' samples. Sequences were obtained from adjacent normal tissue. The chain recombines TRBV7-2 with TRBJ2-7; D gene unclear. The CDR3 nucleotides read TGTGCCAGCAGCTTAACTGACCTGGGCTCCTACGAGCAGTACGTC. This translates into CASSLTDLGSYEQYV.